The clone carrying this T cell receptor beta chain was recorded many times. Its antigen is undetermined. The sample originates from a study of T cells after yellow fever vaccination. Study-wide context: It was SMART-Seq v4 Ultra Low Input that prepared the fractions with low cell numbers.

Germline CDR1 is LNHDA and CDR2 is SQIVND (reference sequence). CDR3 length: 14 residues. Germline trimming cut 6 bases from V and 4 bases from J; bases unmatched to any gene: 6. TCRdb passed the 5' RACE reads through MiXCR, listing each CDR3 protein once. The sample includes approximately 120,000 distinct CDR3 sequences, 6% to 8% seen only once; the top ten take around 2.5%. Study findings and constraints: The booster saw the reappearance of most primary-vaccination clones (about 95% CD4, 80% to 90% CD8).

The J gene is TRBJ1-5, the V gene TRBV19; 7 bases map to TRBD1. Sequences were derived from CD4+ T cells sorted from PBMCs, sampled around 10 days after the first yellow fever vaccination. The TCR originated in a young man who received the YFV17D yellow fever vaccine. This CDR3 is CASSPGGRNQPQHF. The CDR3 bases are TGTGCCAGTAGCCCAGGGGGAAGAAATCAGCCCCAGCATTTT.